These 15 T cell receptor beta chains originate from one sample sequenced in a study of shared clonotypes between healthy human individuals. The naive CD8 subset, CD45RO-negative cells positively selected for CCR7, excluded terminally differentiated effector memory CD45RA+ cells. Some clones are missing from TCRdb's copy, which holds only in-frame ones; the method was immunoSEQ multiplex PCR. The sample shows roughly 810,000 clones, 95% to 97% of them seen only once. The sample consisted of naive CD8+ T cells sorted from blood. These receptors all come from a man aged 25-45 years in good health.

This rearrangement joins TRBV5-4 to TRBJ2-7, with TRBD2 matching 16 bases. Germline V gives CDR1 SGHNT, CDR2 YYREEE (reference sequence). V gave up 4 bases and J gave up 6 bases; unmatched junction bases: 4. The CDR3 is 15 residues long. CDR3 residues: CASSPGTSGRVEQYF. CDR3 bases: TGTGCCAGCAGCCCCGGGACTAGCGGGAGGGTCGAGCAGTACTTC.

This chain joins TRBV5-5 and TRBJ2-7; tentatively, D is TRBD2 (6 bases). There are 14 residues in the CDR3. CDR1 and CDR2 from the germline V gene are SGHKS and YYEKEE (reference sequence). The germline V and J ends were trimmed by 3 bases and 4 bases, with 14 bases remaining between them. The CDR3 sequence: CASSSTSTGYEQYF. DNA of the CDR3: TGTGCCAGCAGCTCCACTAGCACTGGGTACGAGCAGTACTTC.

The chain couples TRBV7-9 to TRBJ2-2; possibly TRBD1 for D (5 bases). CDR1 and CDR2 (germline): SEHNR, FQNEAQ (reference sequence). V lost 5 bases and J 4 bases, leaving 11 bases between the germline ends. The CDR3 contains 14 residues. The CDR3 sequence: CASSPRQSTGELFF. The CDR3 DNA follows: TGTGCCAGCAGCCCCCGACAGTCCACCGGGGAGCTGTTTTTT.

This clone was counted only a few times. The J gene is TRBJ1-5, the V gene TRBV28, with D hard to call. From germline, CDR1 is MDHEN and CDR2 SYDVKM. V dropped 2 bases and J dropped 4 bases, with 3 bases sitting between them. CDR3 size: 12 residues. CDR3 protein: CASSLDNQPQHF. The DNA of the CDR3 is TGTGCCAGCAGTTTAGATAATCAGCCCCAGCATTTT.

J is TRBJ1-2 and V is TRBV29-1; 7 nucleotides line up with TRBD1. Germline V gene data show CDR1 as SQVTM and CDR2 as ANQGSEA. The CDR3 has 14 amino acids. V lost 3 bases and J lost 8; bases outside the gene matches: 12. CDR3 amino acids: CSVDTVTGAGGYTF. The CDR3 DNA reads as TGCAGCGTTGACACGGTAACAGGGGCCGGGGGCTACACCTTC.

Note on this clone: Within the sample, other DNA sequences also encode this same CDR3. The chain employs TRBV28 and TRBJ2-7, with D possibly being TRBD1 or TRBD2 (5 bases each). Per the germline V gene, CDR1 is MDHEN and CDR2 is SYDVKM. The CDR3 extends over 14 amino acids. V lost 5 bases, J lost 0 bases, and 11 bases lay in between. The CDR3 DNA sequence: TGTGCCAGCAGTCTTGCCGGGGCCTCCTACGAGCAGTACTTC. It is translated as CASSLAGASYEQYF. The complete variable domain, with remaining parts taken from reference TRBV28 and TRBJ2-7, reads DVKVTQSSRYLVKRTGEKVFLECVQDMDHENMFWYRQDPGLGLRLIYFSYDVKMKEKGDIPEGYSVSREKKERFSLILESASTNQTSMYLCASSLAGASYEQYFGPGTRLTVT.

The chain uses TRBV7-9 and TRBJ1-4; D is unclear. Germline V lookup: CDR1 SEHNR, CDR2 FQNEAQ (reference sequence). This CDR3 has 15 residues. The germline V and J ends were trimmed by 5 bases and 3 bases, with 13 bases remaining between them. CDR3 in DNA: TGTGCCAGCAGCCAACCCGGCCTAGCTAATGAAAAACTGTTTTTT. This encodes CASSQPGLANEKLFF.

The V gene is TRBV27, the J gene TRBJ2-5; TRBD1 aligns across 7 bases. The germline V gene has CDR1 MNHEY and CDR2 SMNVEV (reference sequence). The CDR3 is 13 amino acids. Trimming took 6 bases from V and 5 from J; bases not matched to a gene: 6. CDR3 region: CASRSGGRETQYF. CDR3 DNA sequence: TGTGCCAGCAGGTCAGGGGGTAGGGAGACCCAGTACTTC.

Note on this clone: The DNA is omitted, as the CDR3 cannot be located on it reliably, and the CDR3 follows TCRdb's listing. The chain is built from TRBV19 and TRBJ1-3. Germline V gene sequence: CDR1 LNHDA, CDR2 SQIVND (reference sequence). The CDR3 region is 15 residues in length, termini included. The CDR3 loop reads CASNFGPARGNTIYF.

The chain couples TRBV7-9 to TRBJ1-2; D gene unclear. Trimming left V 5 bases short and J 6 bases short, with 13 bases between. The germline V gene has CDR1 SEHNR and CDR2 FQNEAQ (reference sequence). The length of the CDR3 is 13 residues. The CDR3 region is CASSLGGTDGYTF. In DNA form, the CDR3 reads TGTGCCAGCAGCCTAGGCGGCACCGATGGCTACACCTTC.

The chain combines TRBV12-5 with TRBJ2-7; 7 bases align to TRBD2. After removal of 7 bases from V and 6 bases from J, the junction contained 18 bases not matched to a gene. Germline loops: CDR1 LGHNT, CDR2 FRNRAP. CDR3 length equals 16 residues. CDR3 amino acids: CASAQSAGLRPGEQYF. CDR3 nucleotide sequence: TGTGCTAGTGCTCAATCTGCGGGACTACGTCCTGGCGAGCAGTACTTC.

This rearrangement joins TRBV4-2 to TRBJ2-1; tentatively, D is TRBD2 (5 bases). The CDR3 is made up of 15 amino acids. Trimming pared 2 bases from V and 8 bases from J, leaving 16 bases between. Germline V gene lookup returns CDR1 LGHNA and CDR2 YNFKEQ. Here the CDR3 DNA reads TGTGCCAGCAGCCAATTTTTGGGAGTTTCCGATGAGCAGTTCTTC. Translated: CASSQFLGVSDEQFF.

The gene calls are TRBV6-1 and TRBJ2-2; D might be TRBD1 or TRBD2, each matching 5 bases. Per germline, CDR1 MNHNS and CDR2 SASEGT. Deletions cut 8 bases from V and 9 bases from J, with 7 bases between. The CDR3 has 10 amino acids. CDR3 nucleotide sequence: TGTGCCAGCGGGGGAAGGGAGCTGTTTTTT. Amino acid sequence: CASGGRELFF.

A note on this clone: The germline gene is not matched at one end of the junction; a read error may be the cause. The chain carries TRBV28 and TRBJ2-1; D unclear. Per germline, CDR1 MDHEN and CDR2 SYDVKM. CDR3 length equals 14 residues. CDR3 sequence: CASLGSRFYNGQFF. The CDR3 region has the DNA TGTGCCAGCTTGGGAAGTCGTTTCTACAATGGGCAGTTCTTC.

The V call is TRBV7-8, the J call TRBJ2-1; D might be TRBD2 (5 bases). V was shortened by 5 bases and J by 3 bases, with 11 bases between the two germline ends. The V gene's germline CDR1 is SGHVS and CDR2 FQNEAQ. There are 14 residues in the CDR3. The chain's CDR3 is CASSGSGYYNEQFF. CDR3 nucleotides: TGTGCCAGCAGCGGGAGCGGATACTACAATGAGCAGTTCTTC.